Listed below are T cell receptor beta chains from one sample, sequenced in a study of T cell repertoires in cytomegalovirus infection. No antigen has been assigned to these receptors. TCRdb reprocessed the reads via MiXCR and lists one record per CDR3 protein. Among approximately 74,000 distinct CDR3 sequences, about 40% were seen once, and the ten largest hold more than 80%. The material sequenced was CD8+ T cells from cultured PBMCs, taken from culture after CMV antigen stimulation. The source of these receptors is a human donor in good health (CMV status not recorded). Some clones in this sample may be carry-over from other donors' samples. CDR3s include the opening cysteine and the closing phenylalanine or tryptophan. D genes are given only for firm matches. Where a row states a size, it is once, few, many or the class of an expanded clone; other rows omit it.

TRBJ1-1 | . | TRBD1 | TRBV29-1 | CSVGPQGVENTEAFF | TGCAGCGTTGGGCCACAGGGGGTTGAGAACACTGAAGCTTTCTTT
TRBJ1-1 | few | TRBD1 | TRBV12-3/TRBV12-4 | CASRRTGVKNTEAFF | TGTGCCAGCAGACGTACAGGGGTAAAGAACACTGAAGCTTTCTTT
TRBJ1-6 | many | . | TRBV7-2 | CASSLARSPLHF | TGTGCCAGCAGCTTAGCCCGTTCACCCCTCCACTTT
TRBJ1-4 | . | . | TRBV10-3 | CAISEGRDTFNEKLFF | TGTGCCATCAGTGAGGGCCGGGACACCTTTAATGAAAAACTGTTTTTT
TRBJ2-1 | . | . | TRBV4-1 | CASSQDHLVRNGEQFF | TGCGCCAGCAGCCAAGATCACCTCGTCCGCAATGGTGAGCAGTTCTTC
TRBJ1-1 | once | . | TRBV7-9 | CASSLAGSEAFF | TGTGCCAGCAGCTTAGCGGGGTCGGAAGCTTTCTTT
TRBJ2-3 | . | TRBD1 | TRBV7-9 | CASSSRQGINTDTQYF | TGTGCCAGCAGCTCGCGACAGGGGATAAACACAGATACGCAGTATTTT
TRBJ1-1 | many | . | TRBV7-2 | CASSLGRGRSEAFF | TGTGCCAGCAGCTTAGGCAGGGGTCGGTCTGAAGCTTTCTTT
TRBJ2-2 | few | TRBD2 | TRBV12-3/TRBV12-4 | CASSLSSGWAGGRNGELFF | TGTGCCAGCAGTTTATCATCGGGATGGGCGGGGGGGCGGAACGGGGAGCTGTTTTTT
TRBJ2-1 | . | . | TRBV7-4 | CASSYLAPSEPYNEQFF | TGTGCCAGCAGCTACCTAGCGCCTTCAGAGCCCTACAATGAGCAGTTCTTC
TRBJ2-3 | few | TRBD1 | TRBV7-4 | CASSGTEKMVDTQYF | TGTGCCAGCTCTGGGACAGAAAAGATGGTTGATACGCAGTATTTT
TRBJ1-2 | . | TRBD1 | TRBV12-3/TRBV12-4 | CASSYNRGPGYGYTF | TGTGCCAGCAGCTATAACAGGGGGCCGGGCTATGGCTACACCTTC
TRBJ1-1 | few | TRBD1 | TRBV20-1 | CSANDRRGRGLTEAFF | TGCAGTGCCAACGACAGGAGGGGGCGCGGGCTCACTGAAGCTTTCTTT
TRBJ2-7 | . | TRBD1 | TRBV6-6 | CASEDRSSYEQYF | TGTGCCAGCGAGGACAGGTCATCCTACGAGCAGTACTTC
TRBJ2-3 | few | . | TRBV7-2 | CASSLGAGTTDTQYF | TGTGCCAGCAGCTTAGGGGCGGGGACCACAGATACGCAGTATTTT
TRBJ2-7 | . | TRBD1 | TRBV5-1 | CASSLATGESEQYF | TGCGCCAGCAGCTTAGCGACAGGGGAGAGCGAGCAGTACTTC
TRBJ1-6 | . | TRBD1 | TRBV6-6 | CASNQWGQNNSPLHF | TGTGCCAGCAATCAGTGGGGACAGAATAATTCACCCCTCCACTTT
TRBJ2-1 | . | . | TRBV11-2 | CASSLVAALHNEQFF | TGTGCCAGCAGCTTAGTAGCAGCCCTCCACAATGAGCAGTTCTTC
TRBJ2-3 | . | . | TRBV4-1 | CASSQTQGGYGQYF | TGCGCCAGCAGCCAGACACAGGGGGGGTACGGGCAGTATTTT
TRBJ1-5 | . | . | TRBV20-1 | CSAREAGVGQPQHF | TGCAGTGCTAGAGAGGCAGGGGTGGGTCAGCCCCAGCATTTT
TRBJ2-7 | . | TRBD1 | TRBV5-6 | CASSSGQGNEQYF | TGTGCCAGCAGCTCGGGACAGGGGAACGAGCAGTACTTC
TRBJ2-1 | . | TRBD2 | TRBV4-1 | CASSDPGSGGAGEQFF | TGCGCCAGCAGCGACCCGGGTAGCGGGGGGGCCGGTGAGCAGTTCTTC
TRBJ2-2 | . | . | TRBV28 | CASSGKTAGELFF | TGTGCCAGCAGTGGAAAGACGGCCGGGGAGCTGTTTTTT
TRBJ1-1 | few | . | TRBV27 | CASRWGGNTEAFF | TGTGCCAGCAGATGGGGTGGGAACACTGAAGCTTTCTTT
TRBJ1-3 | once | TRBD1 | TRBV4-1 | CASSQVQGAGNTIYF | TGCGCCAGCAGCCAAGTACAGGGGGCTGGAAACACCATATATTTT
TRBJ2-5 | . | . | TRBV7-2 | CASSLVPGYRETQYF | TGTGCCAGCAGCTTAGTCCCCGGTTACAGGGAGACCCAGTACTTC